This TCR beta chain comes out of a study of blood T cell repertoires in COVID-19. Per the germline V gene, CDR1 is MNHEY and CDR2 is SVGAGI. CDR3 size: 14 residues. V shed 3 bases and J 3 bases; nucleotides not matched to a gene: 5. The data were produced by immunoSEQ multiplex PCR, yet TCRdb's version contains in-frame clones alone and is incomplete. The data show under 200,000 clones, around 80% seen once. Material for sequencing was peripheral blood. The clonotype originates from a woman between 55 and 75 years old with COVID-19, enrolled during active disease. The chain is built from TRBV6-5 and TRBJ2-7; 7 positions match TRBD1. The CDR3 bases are TGTGCCAGCAGTTATGACAGGGAGAGCTACGAGCAGTACTTC. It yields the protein CASSYDRESYEQYF.